Described below is a single T cell receptor beta chain sequence and its context. The target antigen is unknown. These data come from a study of CD8 T cells in ankylosing spondylitis. Study results and caveats: In synovial fluid and blood from reactive arthritis, some motif variants were previously reported. Those disease-linked clones were CD8+; they were also relatively rare in peripheral blood. Disease-linked clones were reportedly significantly enriched in matched ankylosing spondylitis synovial fluid.

The germline V gene has CDR1 DFQATT and CDR2 SNEGSKA (reference sequence). Between the trimmed V and J ends, which lost 6 bases and 0 bases, there was a span of 14 bases. The CDR3 consists of 15 residues. TCRdb fed the 5' RACE reads into MiXCR, producing one record per CDR3 protein. The sample holds nearly 250,000 distinct CDR3 sequences; roughly 32% are singletons and the top ten take 4% to 5%. The receptor was isolated from a male donor with ankylosing spondylitis or in good health (not recorded which). The chain has TRBV20-1 and TRBJ1-4; D is unclear. The sample taken for sequencing was blood, either unsorted or a sorted T cell fraction (not recorded which). This CDR3 is CSAPPSLATNEKLFF. DNA of the CDR3: TGCAGTGCACCACCCTCACTCGCAACTAATGAAAAACTGTTTTTT.